The 11 T cell receptor beta chains below come from one sample, sequenced in a study of identifying expanded T cells in peripheral blood. Sequencing used immunoSEQ multiplex PCR; TCRdb keeps in-frame clones, though not all of them. The data show about 100,000 clones, over 70% seen once. Material for sequencing was blood. The receptors derive from a person between 18 and 69 years old in good health.

The CDR3, as DNA: TGTGCCAGCAGTTCCCACTACGAGCAGTACTTC. This translates into CASSSHYEQYF. The rearrangement uses TRBV27 and TRBJ2-7, with D hard to call. Germline assignment: CDR1 MNHEY and CDR2 SMNVEV (reference sequence). The CDR3 spans 11 residues. With 4 bases removed from V and 3 bases from J, the gap between germline ends came to 4 bases.

V usage is TRBV7-9 and J usage is TRBJ2-3, with TRBD2 identical over 10 bases. V dropped 1 base and J dropped 2; count of bases not matched to a gene: 9. Germline CDR1 and CDR2: SEHNR and FQNEAQ (reference sequence). The CDR3 totals 18 residues. CDR3 residues: CASSLGGAGGPYTDTQYF. In DNA form, the CDR3 reads TGTGCCAGCAGCTTAGGGGGAGCGGGAGGGCCCTACACAGATACGCAGTATTTT. Complete variable domain (other parts from reference TRBV7-9 and TRBJ2-3): DTGVSQNPRHKITKRGQNVTFRCDPISEHNRLYWYRQTLGQGPEFLTYFQNEAQLEKSRLLSDRFSAERPKGSFSTLEIQRTEQGDSAMYLCASSLGGAGGPYTDTQYFGPGTRLTVL.

This chain joins TRBV5-1 and TRBJ1-6; the D gene is possibly TRBD1 (5 bases). This CDR3 has 16 residues. Germline V gene lookup returns CDR1 SGHRS and CDR2 YFSETQ. Trimming took off 0 bases at V and 0 bases at J, with 7 bases between the two ends. DNA of the CDR3: TGCGCCAGCAGCTTGGAGGGGAGCTCCTATAATTCACCCCTCCACTTT. Translated, it gives CASSLEGSSYNSPLHF.

The chain has TRBV5-4 and TRBJ1-2; D call uncertain. The V gene's germline CDR1 is SGHNT and CDR2 YYREEE (reference sequence). The germline V and J ends were trimmed by 3 bases and 3 bases, with 21 bases remaining between them. The CDR3 length is 17 residues. CDR3 amino acids: CASSYPVGKLKHYGYTF. CDR3 bases: TGTGCCAGCAGCTATCCCGTGGGGAAACTAAAACACTATGGCTACACCTTC.

The rearrangement uses TRBV29-1 and TRBJ2-7, with 7 bases aligning to TRBD1. V shed 0 bases, J shed 4 bases, and the junction held 3 bases outside the gene matches. The CDR3 is 13 amino acids. Germline V CDR1 and CDR2: SQVTM, ANQGSEA. This CDR3 is CSVEDDRVYEQYF. The DNA for the CDR3 is TGCAGCGTTGAAGATGACAGGGTGTACGAGCAGTACTTC.

The chain recombines TRBV7-9 with TRBJ2-1; TRBD2 might be the D (5 bases). This CDR3 is 14 amino acids long. Between the trimmed V and J ends, which lost 3 bases and 6 bases, there was a span of 12 bases. The V gene's germline CDR1 is SEHNR and CDR2 FQNEAQ (reference sequence). The DNA for the CDR3 is TGTGCCAGCAGCTTGGTGGCCGAGGGCAATGAGCAGTTCTTC. This codes for CASSLVAEGNEQFF.

This chain's CDR3 is CASSSTGQGQTQYF. The CDR3, as DNA: TGTGCCAGCAGTTCCACGGGACAGGGACAGACCCAGTACTTC. V usage is TRBV27 and J usage is TRBJ2-5; 9 positions match TRBD1. The germline V gene encodes CDR1 MNHEY and CDR2 SMNVEV (reference sequence). The CDR3 has 14 residues. The trim removed 4 bases at V and 6 bases at J, leaving 6 bases unmatched.

The V call is TRBV7-6, the J call TRBJ2-7; 10 bases fit TRBD2. This CDR3 contains 16 residues. Germline CDR1 and CDR2: SGHVS and FNYEAQ. With 2 bases clipped from V and 6 bases from J, the junction kept 10 bases outside the gene matches. The CDR3 protein is CASSLLLAGDLREQYF. The CDR3, as DNA: TGTGCCAGCAGCTTACTCCTAGCGGGGGACCTACGCGAGCAGTACTTC.

V and J are TRBV6-1 and TRBJ1-5, with 10 bases identical to TRBD1. J was trimmed by 5 bases and V by 6 bases; bases with no gene match: 4. This CDR3 contains 14 residues. CDR1 and CDR2 (germline): MNHNS, SASEGT. CDR3 in DNA: TGTGCCAGCAGGGGGACAGGGGTTCATCAGCCCCAGCATTTT. Its protein is CASRGTGVHQPQHF.

The chain joins TRBV4-1 to TRBJ1-3, with TRBD1 matching over 7 bases. V was pared by 0 bases and J by 0 bases, with 5 bases of the junction left unmatched. Germline assignment: CDR1 MGHRA and CDR2 YSYEKL. The CDR3 runs to 17 residues. This CDR3 reads CASSQDPDRSSGNTIYF. DNA of the CDR3: TGCGCCAGCAGCCAAGATCCGGACAGGAGCTCTGGAAACACCATATATTTT.

This chain joins TRBV5-5 and TRBJ1-2; no firm D call. V dropped 0 bases and J dropped 2 bases, with 11 bases sitting between them. This CDR3 has 15 residues. Germline V gives CDR1 SGHKS, CDR2 YYEKEE (reference sequence). The CDR3 bases are TGTGCCAGCAGCTTGGATGGTGACACAAACTATGGCTACACCTTC. Translating it yields CASSLDGDTNYGYTF. Based on the CDR3 plus reference TRBV5-5 and TRBJ1-2, the full variable domain is DAGVTQSPTHLIKTRGQQVTLRCSPISGHKSVSWYQQVLGQGPQFIFQYYEKEERGRGNFPDRFSARQFPNYSSELNVNALLLGDSALYLCASSLDGDTNYGYTFGSGTRLTVV.